This T cell receptor (beta chain) came from a study of blood T cell repertoires in COVID-19. The CDR3 loop spans 18 amino acids. Using immunoSEQ multiplex PCR, the repertoire was profiled, and TCRdb retains in-frame clones only, with some absent. The data contain around 700,000 clones, about nine tenths of them seen just once; the ten biggest clones take up under 0.3%. The source of this sequence is a young woman with acute or convalescent COVID-19. The specimen was peripheral blood. The chain recombines TRBV21-1 with TRBJ1-3; TRBD1 is taken as the D call from the table, unchecked against the DNA. TRBV21-1 is listed as a pseudogene. The CDR3 spells CASTLKGAGKHSGNTIYF. CDR3 nucleotides: TGTGCCAGCACCCTAAAGGGGGCCGGCAAACACTCTGGAAACACCATATATTTT.